These 24 T cell receptor beta chains share one sample of origin, sequenced in a study of response to subunit inactivated influenza vaccine. MiXCR was run by TCRdb on the RT-PCR reads, yielding one entry per CDR3 protein. The sample yields around 750,000 distinct CDR3 sequences, roughly 20% seen once. The sequences come from PBMCs from blood, collected about 5 days after vaccination. The source of these receptors is a man aged 50 to 59 who received an inactivated influenza vaccine.

The chain links TRBV12-3 or TRBV12-4 to TRBJ2-3; maybe TRBD1 (6 bases). The V gene lost 3 bases and the J gene lost 3 bases, with 13 bases spanning the gap. This CDR3 spans 15 amino acids. DNA of the CDR3: TGTGCCAGCAGTTTGGTGGGGGCGCCGACAGATACGCAGTATTTT. It specifies CASSLVGAPTDTQYF.

V gene TRBV10-3 combines with J gene TRBJ2-1; TRBD2 matches at 12 bases. CDR1 ENHRY and CDR2 SYGVKD come from the germline V gene. Trimming cost V 3 bases and J 2 bases; bases outside gene matches: 5. CDR3 length: 17 residues. The CDR3, as DNA: TGTGCCATCAGTGACTCCGGACTAGCGGGAACCTACAATGAGCAGTTCTTC. This gives the protein CAISDSGLAGTYNEQFF.

The chain combines TRBV6-1 with TRBJ1-5, with unresolved D. CDR1 MNHNS and CDR2 SASEGT come from the germline V gene. CDR3 size: 18 residues. The germline V and J ends were trimmed by 4 bases and 0 bases, with 19 bases remaining between them. CDR3: CASSVLGRVDYSNQPQHF. In DNA form, the CDR3 reads TGTGCCAGCAGTGTCCTGGGGAGGGTTGACTATAGCAATCAGCCCCAGCATTTT.

CDR3 sequence reads: CASSLEYGRGYEQYF. CDR3 coding DNA: TGTGCCAGCAGCTTGGAGTATGGCAGGGGCTACGAGCAGTACTTC. The chain has TRBV5-5 and TRBJ2-7, with D tentatively TRBD1 (6 bases). V shed 0 bases and J shed 3 bases, with 13 bases lying between them. Per the germline V gene, CDR1 is SGHKS and CDR2 is YYEKEE (reference sequence). The CDR3 covers 15 residues.

The J gene is TRBJ2-3, the V gene TRBV30; 7 bases agree with TRBD2. There are 15 residues in the CDR3. The germline gives CDR1 GTSNPN, CDR2 SVGIG (reference sequence). V lost 8 bases to trimming and J lost 4 bases; unmatched junction nucleotides: 15. DNA of the CDR3: TGTGCCGCCACACCGGGACCAGGGAGGGCAGATACGCAGTATTTT. It is translated as CAATPGPGRADTQYF.

The rearrangement joins TRBV7-2 to TRBJ2-7; 7 bases match TRBD2. The germline CDR1 and CDR2 sequences are SGHTA and FQGNSA. The ends lost 5 bases at V and 0 bases at J; junction bases unmatched: 7. This CDR3 spans 15 amino acids. The CDR3, as DNA: TGTGCCAGCAGCGAAACCGTAGCGGGCTCCTACGAGCAGTACTTC. Amino acids: CASSETVAGSYEQYF.

V is TRBV27 and J is TRBJ2-3; 9 bases match TRBD1. The trim removed 3 bases at V and 8 bases at J, leaving 12 bases unmatched. This CDR3 region has 16 residues. Germline assignment: CDR1 MNHEY and CDR2 SMNVEV (reference sequence). The DNA for the CDR3 is TGTGCCAGCAGTTTCGCGCGACAGGGGGGCTTGCGTACGCAGTATTTT. Its translation is CASSFARQGGLRTQYF.

The chain is built from TRBV7-2 and TRBJ1-6; the D gene is possibly TRBD1 (6 bases). Germline V gene sequence: CDR1 SGHTA, CDR2 FQGNSA. V shed 4 bases and J shed 7 bases, with 11 bases lying between them. CDR3 size: 14 residues. The CDR3 loop is CASSYWGANSPLHF. The DNA for the CDR3 is TGTGCCAGCAGCTATTGGGGGGCGAATTCACCCCTCCACTTT.

DNA for the CDR3: TGTGCCAGCAGCCTGGGGAGGCGGGGTCGGCAGTTCTTC. Protein product: CASSLGRRGRQFF. This sequence joins TRBV7-2 and TRBJ2-1; D perhaps matches TRBD2 (6 bases). Germline CDR1 SGHTA, CDR2 FQGNSA. V lost 5 bases and J lost 12, with 17 bases in between. CDR3 size: 13 residues.

This rearrangement joins TRBV24-1 to TRBJ1-5; no reliable D call. This CDR3 comprises 14 residues. Between the trimmed V and J ends, which lost 1 base and 4 bases, there was a span of 7 bases. Germline lookup yields CDR1 KGHDR and CDR2 SFDVKD. CDR3 residues: CATSDLDTNQPQHF. The CDR3 DNA reads as TGTGCCACCAGTGATTTAGACACGAATCAGCCCCAGCATTTT.

This clonotype was seen a few times. This chain uses TRBV7-2 with TRBJ2-3, with 13 bases lining up with TRBD2. Trimming at V came to 5 bases and at J to 5 bases, leaving 7 bases not matched to a gene. Per the germline V gene, CDR1 is SGHTA and CDR2 is FQGNSA. This CDR3 region has 16 residues. CDR3: CASSLGLAGAKDTQYF. Written as DNA, the CDR3 is TGTGCCAGCAGCCTAGGACTAGCGGGAGCAAAAGATACGCAGTATTTT.

The rearrangement joins TRBV20-1 to TRBJ1-1; D remains ambiguous. V was cut by 5 bases and J by 0 bases, with 10 bases left in between. The CDR3 covers 13 residues. Germline V gene data show CDR1 as DFQATT and CDR2 as SNEGSKA (reference sequence). The CDR3 bases are TGCAGTGCTCTCCCCAACATGAACACTGAAGCTTTCTTT. Translated: CSALPNMNTEAFF.

This chain joins TRBV6-1 and TRBJ2-1; 8 bases are a match to TRBD2. The CDR3 runs 16 residues. The trim removed 2 bases at V and 12 bases at J, leaving 15 bases unmatched. CDR1 and CDR2 (germline): MNHNS, SASEGT. CDR3 in DNA: TGTGCCAGCAGTGAAATAGCGGGACGGTCTACAATGAGGCAGTTCTTC. The encoded protein is CASSEIAGRSTMRQFF.

This clonotype was counted between two and nine times. The chain combines TRBV27 with TRBJ2-6; D is possibly TRBD1 (5 bases). This CDR3 region has 18 residues. CDR1 MNHEY and CDR2 SMNVEV come from the germline V gene (reference sequence). V dropped 0 bases and J dropped 5 bases, with 17 bases sitting between them. The CDR3 region is CASSLSGPVRIRANVLTF. CDR3 DNA sequence: TGTGCCAGCAGTTTATCGGGGCCAGTACGAATTAGGGCCAACGTCCTGACTTTC.

The J gene is TRBJ2-1, the V gene TRBV11-2; the match to TRBD2 covers 10 bases. Germline lookup yields CDR1 SGHAT and CDR2 FQNNGV. V lost 5 bases, J lost 6 bases, and 7 bases stayed unmatched. The CDR3 loop spans 15 amino acids. CDR3 sequence (DNA): TGTGCCAGCAGCCTAGGACTAGCGGCCCTCAATGAGCAGTTCTTC. Translation: CASSLGLAALNEQFF.

In its sample, this clonotype was seen a few times. The chain joins TRBV9 to TRBJ1-3; D unclear. V lost 3 bases and J 0 bases, leaving 16 bases between the germline ends. The CDR3 contains 17 residues. CDR1 and CDR2 (germline): SGDLS, YYNGEE. The CDR3 region has the DNA TGTGCCAGCAGCGCCGATCTGAGGGTTAGCTCTGGAAACACCATATATTTT. Its translation: CASSADLRVSSGNTIYF.

The table lists this clonotype with a few counts. The J gene is TRBJ2-2, the V gene TRBV12-5, with D unclear. The V and J ends lost 1 base and 3 bases respectively, with 3 bases between them. The V gene's germline CDR1 is LGHNT and CDR2 FRNRAP. CDR3 length equals 13 residues. The CDR3 DNA reads as TGTGCTAGTGGTTTGGGCCACACCGGGGAGCTGTTTTTT. As protein: CASGLGHTGELFF.

The chain links TRBV5-5 to TRBJ2-3; 7 nucleotides match TRBD1. The CDR3 length is 17 residues. The ends lost 0 bases at V and 2 bases at J; junction bases unmatched: 9. The germline V gene encodes CDR1 SGHKS and CDR2 YYEKEE (reference sequence). The CDR3 nucleotides read TGTGCCAGCAGCTTGGTTATATCGGGACAGATCACAGATACGCAGTATTTT. Translation gives CASSLVISGQITDTQYF.

This clonotype showed up just a few times. V usage is TRBV4-2 and J usage is TRBJ1-5, with TRBD1 matching 8 bases. From germline, CDR1 is LGHNA and CDR2 YNFKEQ. This CDR3 region has 16 residues. V lost 1 base and J lost 1; bases outside the gene matches: 3. The CDR3 is CASSQGTGGSNQPQHF. In DNA form, the CDR3 reads TGTGCCAGCAGCCAAGGAACAGGGGGAAGCAATCAGCCCCAGCATTTT.

This clonotype was seen at least ten times. The V and J genes are TRBV4-1 and TRBJ2-1, with 9 bases fitting TRBD1. Germline V CDR1 and CDR2: MGHRA, YSYEKL. The CDR3 sequence is 20 residues long. J lost 7 bases, V lost 7 bases, and 26 bases had no gene match. The CDR3 DNA reads TGCGCCAGCACCGCATACGGGACAGGGTTTATAGGGGGGGCGGTTAATGAGCAGTTCTTC. Its translation: CASTAYGTGFIGGAVNEQFF.

This clonotype has a handful of counts. The CDR3 region is CASSLYGTSGSQNEQFF. For the CDR3, the DNA is TGCGCCAGCAGCCTCTACGGGACTAGCGGGAGTCAAAATGAGCAGTTCTTC. The rearrangement links TRBV4-3 to TRBJ2-1; 14 bases match TRBD2. J lost 7 bases, V lost 4 bases, and 9 bases had no gene match. The CDR3 extends over 17 amino acids. Germline V lookup: CDR1 LGHNA, CDR2 YSLEER.

The J gene is TRBJ2-3, the V gene TRBV9, with 10 bases aligning to TRBD2. Looked up from germline, CDR1 is SGDLS and CDR2 is YYNGEE. CDR3 length equals 15 residues. Trimming at V came to 4 bases and at J to 5 bases, leaving 7 bases not matched to a gene. The CDR3 bases are TGTGCCAGCAGCCTGAGCGGGGGGGCACGAGATACGCAGTATTTT. Its translation is CASSLSGGARDTQYF.

The chain is built from TRBV20-1 and TRBJ1-5; 8 bases fit TRBD1. CDR3 length: 15 residues. The germline CDR1 and CDR2 sequences are DFQATT and SNEGSKA (reference sequence). Losses at the gene ends were 6 bases for V and 0 bases for J; bases not matched to a gene: 7. CDR3 coding DNA: TGCAGTGCAAGGGACAGGATAAATAGCAATCAGCCCCAGCATTTT. This sequence encodes CSARDRINSNQPQHF.

The rearrangement links TRBV5-1 to TRBJ1-1; D not certain. CDR1 and CDR2 from the germline V gene are SGHRS and YFSETQ. V was cut by 3 bases and J by 0 bases, with 12 bases left in between. The CDR3 totals 15 residues. The CDR3 protein is CASSSTKGMNTEAFF. CDR3 nucleotides: TGCGCCAGCAGCTCGACGAAAGGTATGAACACTGAAGCTTTCTTT.